This T cell receptor beta chain was retrieved from a study of post-analysis software for immune sequencing data (dated by TCRdb to 2015 to 2017). Study-level background: Relapsing-remitting, secondary progressive and progressive-relapsing multiple sclerosis were recorded as disease courses, and subtype annotation was lacking for some patients. The patient repertoires were set against around ten previously published healthy control repertoires from donors whose ages ranged from about 6 to 25 years. A subset of samples was prepared in parallel using single-end sample barcoding, then pooled and co-amplified after Illumina adapter ligation.

The library was obtained by PCR. The sequencer was an Illumina HiSeq 2500. To reduce PCR and sequencing biases, unique molecular identifiers were incorporated into the TCR beta cDNA libraries. Roughly 500,000 cDNA molecules were obtained per 1 to 10 million input T cells, so each molecule approximated one T cell. The same protocol used for the earlier healthy control dataset was applied to prepare and sequence the patient libraries. Samples belonging to the same batch were prepared together, multiplexed and sequenced on a shared HiSeq lane. The paper's data handling went like this. MIGEC handled the raw barcoded reads, throwing out single-read molecular identifier groups before consensus assembly and CDR3 extraction. VDJtools was used for post-analysis of the clonotype tables, and diversity was normalized by down-sampling every dataset to the size of the smallest sample. In repertoire overlap clustering, CDR3 amino acid sequences, but not nucleotide sequences, were matched to correct batch-related cross-sample contamination. The public reads were reprocessed in TCRdb via fastp at Q25 and MiXCR, keeping in-frame beta chains. Rows merge per CDR3 protein into single entries with the most common DNA and genes. TCRdb, rather than the study authors, made the V and J calls. The sample table contains roughly 800,000 distinct CDR3 sequences; only one count was recorded for 30% of them. 0.5% to 0.6% of the sample comes from the top ten.

V lost 0 bases and J lost 4 bases; the stretch between them is 14 bases long. CDR1 and CDR2 (DFQATT, SNEGSKA) derive from the germline V gene (reference sequence). The CDR3 measures 15 amino acids from cysteine to phenylalanine. The retained sequence is limited to the CDR3, 45 bases, with the frame set at the first base. The study at large found these results: Compared with controls, multiple sclerosis patients had significantly lower normalized Chao1 diversity, a finding suggesting substantial peripheral T-cell clonal expansion. The multiple sclerosis patient group was slightly younger than the control group. When samples were clustered directly using the F measure, samples prepared in the same batch co-clustered strongly, which prompted a batch-effect correction. Patients showed significantly higher frequencies than controls for about 5 TRBV segments, among them TRBV5-6, TRBV5-1 and TRBV20-1.

On this clonotype itself: The specificity of this receptor is unknown. Qualities for individual bases were not recorded, and no much larger clone is one base off.

To demonstrate the VDJtools post-analysis software, TCR beta repertoires were profiled from the peripheral blood of roughly 14 young patients with multiple sclerosis. The multiple sclerosis patients were children and adolescents ranging in age from about 6 to 17 years. The clonotype was recovered from a girl aged 10 to 17 with multiple sclerosis. Sequencing used blood. Rearrangement joined TRBV20-1 to TRBJ2-3; the D segment cannot be called with confidence. The CDR3 reads as follows: CSARDSDRYADTQYF. The nucleotides read TGCAGTGCTAGAGATTCCGATCGCTACGCAGATACGCAGTATTTT.